The 12 T cell receptor beta chains given below trace back to one sample, sequenced in a study of T-cell memory formation after mild COVID-19. Via MiXCR, TCRdb re-called the 5' RACE reads, giving one row per CDR3 protein. The sample lists 80,000 to 130,000 distinct CDR3 sequences, roughly 10% occurring once. The sequencing input was PBMCs or a T cell subset sorted from them (not recorded which). The receptor set was obtained from a man between 18 and 29 years old who had mild COVID-19 (a few samples of this study predate the infection). Cell type and time point are not known.

The chain joins TRBV12-3 or TRBV12-4 to TRBJ1-6; 9 bases map to TRBD1. The CDR3 runs 14 residues. Trimming at V came to 3 bases and at J to 9 bases, leaving 3 bases not matched to a gene. CDR3 protein: CASSFGTGSSPLHF. The CDR3 DNA follows: TGTGCCAGCAGTTTTGGGACAGGGAGTTCACCCCTCCACTTT.

The CDR3 is CASSFLGGDTQYF. In DNA, the CDR3 is TGTGCCAGCAGCTTCCTAGGTGGGGATACGCAGTATTTT. V usage is TRBV5-5 and J usage is TRBJ2-3; no definite D call. The CDR3 contains 13 residues. CDR1 is SGHKS and CDR2 is YYEKEE in the germline V gene (reference sequence). Trimming shortened V by 2 bases and J by 6 bases, and 10 bases separated the two germline ends.

The chain joins TRBV12-3 or TRBV12-4 to TRBJ1-1, with unresolved D. CDR3 length equals 11 residues. V dropped 3 bases and J dropped 8 bases, with 7 bases sitting between them. The CDR3, as DNA: TGTGCCAGCAGTTTTAAGGGAGAAGCTTTCTTT. As protein: CASSFKGEAFF.

This clonotype was counted a few times. The chain combines TRBV3-1 with TRBJ1-1; TRBD1 might be the D (5 bases). V gave up 5 bases and J gave up 7 bases, with 11 bases separating them. The CDR3 loop spans 12 amino acids. Per germline, CDR1 LGHDT and CDR2 YNNKEL (reference sequence). CDR3 protein: CASSSTAIEAFF. In DNA, the CDR3 is TGTGCCAGCAGCTCGACAGCGATTGAAGCTTTCTTT.

This clonotype has more than one count but fewer than ten. J is TRBJ1-1 and V is TRBV6-5; D perhaps matches TRBD1 (5 bases). Germline-derived CDR1 and CDR2 are MNHEY and SVGAGI. The CDR3 covers 15 residues. V shed 6 bases and J shed 2 bases, with 16 bases lying between them. This CDR3 is CASSEHRTLNTEAFF. The CDR3, as DNA: TGTGCCAGCAGCGAACACCGGACACTAAACACTGAAGCTTTCTTT.

V gene TRBV7-2 combines with J gene TRBJ2-3; 10 positions match TRBD2. The V gene end was trimmed by 5 bases and the J gene end by 5 bases; junction bases not matched to a gene: 10. This CDR3 has 16 amino acids. CDR1 is SGHTA and CDR2 is FQGNSA in the germline V gene. This CDR3 is CASSPKRGGGVDTQYF. CDR3 bases: TGTGCCAGCAGCCCTAAGCGGGGGGGAGGGGTAGATACGCAGTATTTT. Full variable domain (rest looked up from reference TRBV7-2 and TRBJ2-3): GAGVSQSPSNKVTEKGKDVELRCDPISGHTALYWYRQSLGQGLEFLIYFQGNSAPDKSGLPSDRFSAERTGGSVSTLTIQRTQQEDSAVYLCASSPKRGGGVDTQYFGPGTRLTVL.

J is TRBJ2-4 and V is TRBV6-4; D may be TRBD1 or TRBD2 (5 bases each). CDR1 and CDR2 from the germline V gene are MRHNA and SNTAGT. This CDR3 region has 13 residues. V dropped 2 bases and J dropped 9 bases, with 11 bases sitting between them. The chain's CDR3 is CASSDAVGGIQYF. In nucleotides, the CDR3 is TGTGCCAGCAGTGACGCCGTTGGGGGCATTCAGTACTTC.

This clonotype has a handful of counts. The gene calls are TRBV19 and TRBJ2-5; 10 bases are shared with TRBD2. J gave up 5 bases and V 5 bases, and 8 bases lay outside the gene matches. Per the germline V gene, CDR1 is LNHDA and CDR2 is SQIVND (reference sequence). The CDR3 length is 15 residues. The CDR3: CASSRTSGDYETQYF. As DNA, the CDR3 is TGTGCCAGTAGTCGTACTAGCGGGGACTACGAGACCCAGTACTTC.

The rearrangement links TRBV4-2 to TRBJ2-3; D assignment may be TRBD1 or TRBD2 (6 bases each). The CDR3 consists of 14 residues. CDR1 LGHNA and CDR2 YNFKEQ come from the germline V gene. The germline V and J ends were trimmed by 1 base and 3 bases, with 8 bases remaining between them. The CDR3 DNA sequence: TGTGCCAGCAGCCAAGGGGGGGCAACAGATACGCAGTATTTT. It specifies CASSQGGATDTQYF.

The table lists this clonotype with a few counts. The chain employs TRBV4-1 and TRBJ2-3; 15 bases align to TRBD2. CDR1 and CDR2 from the germline V gene are MGHRA and YSYEKL. Trimming took 4 bases from V and 6 from J; bases not matched to a gene: 2. The CDR3 contains 15 residues. Written as DNA, the CDR3 is TGCGCCAGCAGCCCAGGGACTAGCGGGGGGGATACGCAGTATTTT. It is translated as CASSPGTSGGDTQYF.

The CDR3 loop is CASSWTGGANTEAFF. CDR3 coding DNA: TGTGCCAGCAGCTGGACAGGGGGCGCGAACACTGAAGCTTTCTTT. The chain combines TRBV7-9 with TRBJ1-1; 11 bases line up with TRBD1. The germline CDR1 and CDR2 sequences are SEHNR and FQNEAQ (reference sequence). Trimming cost V 4 bases and J 1 base; bases outside gene matches: 2. CDR3 size: 15 residues.

The chain is built from TRBV20-1 and TRBJ1-4, with D hard to call. V was pared by 4 bases and J by 2 bases, with 5 bases between. Germline V lookup: CDR1 DFQATT, CDR2 SNEGSKA (reference sequence). The CDR3 contains 12 residues. The CDR3 is CSATRTNEKLFF. The CDR3 DNA is TGCAGTGCTACACGGACTAATGAAAAACTGTTTTTT.